One sample yielded the 18 T cell receptor beta chains listed below, sequenced in a study of post-analysis software for immune sequencing data. General study results and limits: Five or six TRBV segments were more frequent in patients than controls; TRBV5-6, TRBV5-1 and TRBV20-1 belonged to this group.

Included in the TCR beta cDNA libraries were unique molecular identifiers. In TCRdb, the PCR reads were re-called with MiXCR into one record per CDR3 protein. Counted here are 800,000 to 950,000 distinct CDR3 sequences, about 53% occurring once; the ten biggest clones make up approximately 4.5%. The antigens for these receptors are not known. Sequencing was carried out using blood. The receptors originated from a girl under 18 with multiple sclerosis.

The chain employs TRBV20-1 and TRBJ2-7; D call uncertain. There are 12 residues in the CDR3. Germline CDR1 reads DFQATT; CDR2 reads SNEGSKA (reference sequence). Deletions cut 2 bases from V and 4 bases from J, with 9 bases between. The DNA of the CDR3 is TGCAGTGCTAGAAAAGACAATTACGAGCAGTACTTC. Translation: CSARKDNYEQYF.

This chain connects TRBV20-1 to TRBJ2-1; 11 bases match TRBD2. The CDR3 totals 18 residues. V shed 0 bases and J 0 bases; nucleotides not matched to a gene: 7. From germline, CDR1 is DFQATT and CDR2 SNEGSKA (reference sequence). The CDR3, as DNA: TGCAGTGCTAGAGACGGGACTAGCGGCTCAAGCTCCTACAATGAGCAGTTCTTC. It codes for CSARDGTSGSSSYNEQFF.

The genes are TRBV6-5 and TRBJ1-2; TRBD1 aligns across 7 bases. The CDR3 runs to 14 residues. Germline CDR1 reads MNHEY; CDR2 reads SVGAGI. The V gene end was trimmed by 2 bases and the J gene end by 5 bases; junction bases not matched to a gene: 5. Here the CDR3 reads CASSYRGRIYGYTF. In DNA form, the CDR3 reads TGTGCCAGCAGTTACAGGGGGCGCATATATGGCTACACCTTC.

The rearrangement uses TRBV7-2 and TRBJ1-5; D remains ambiguous. The length of the CDR3 is 15 residues. The germline V and J ends were trimmed by 1 base and 4 bases, with 11 bases remaining between them. Germline V CDR1 and CDR2: SGHTA, FQGNSA. The CDR3 bases are TGTGCCAGCAGCTTAGAGCGGATCCCTAATCAGCCCCAGCATTTT. This codes for CASSLERIPNQPQHF.

This chain connects TRBV3-1 to TRBJ1-5; no definite D call. Germline CDR1 is LGHDT and CDR2 is YNNKEL (reference sequence). Trimming left V 0 bases short and J 5 bases short, with 11 bases between. The CDR3 is made up of 15 amino acids. CDR3 amino acids: CASSQEGFPDQPQHF. Written as DNA, the CDR3 is TGTGCCAGCAGCCAAGAAGGTTTCCCCGATCAGCCCCAGCATTTT. Looking up the rest from reference TRBV3-1 and TRBJ1-5 gives the full variable domain: DTAVSQTPKYLVTQMGNDKSIKCEQNLGHDTMYWYKQDSKKFLKIMFSYNNKELIINETVPNRFSPKSPDKAHLNLHINSLELGDSAVYFCASSQEGFPDQPQHFGDGTRLSIL.

The rearrangement uses TRBV7-6 and TRBJ2-7, with TRBD2 matching 8 bases. With V trimmed by 2 bases and J by 7 bases, 16 bases remained unmatched. The CDR3 is made up of 17 amino acids. The V gene's germline CDR1 is SGHVS and CDR2 FNYEAQ. This chain's CDR3 is CASSLFSALADLSEQYF. The DNA for the CDR3 is TGTGCCAGCAGCTTATTTTCCGCACTAGCGGACCTTTCTGAGCAGTACTTC.

The chain couples TRBV6-2 or TRBV6-3 to TRBJ2-3, with 13 bases lining up with TRBD2. The CDR3 has 16 residues. Germline V gives CDR1 MNHEY, CDR2 SVGEGT. J was trimmed by 5 bases and V by 5 bases; bases with no gene match: 7. The chain's CDR3 is CASSTRTSGSVDTQYF. The CDR3 nucleotides read TGTGCCAGCAGTACCCGGACTAGCGGGAGCGTAGATACGCAGTATTTT.

The chain is built from TRBV15 and TRBJ1-2, with a possible D match to TRBD1 (5 bases). This CDR3 has 18 residues. Germline CDR1 is LNHNV and CDR2 is YYDKDF (reference sequence). V was shortened by 0 bases and J by 2 bases, with 19 bases between the two germline ends. The CDR3 loop is CATSRDVRGNNGNYGYTF. Written as DNA, the CDR3 is TGTGCCACCAGCAGAGATGTGAGGGGCAACAACGGAAACTATGGCTACACCTTC.

The chain links TRBV6-5 to TRBJ1-2, with D possibly being TRBD1 (5 bases). The CDR3 loop spans 13 amino acids. V lost 5 bases and J lost 8, with 15 bases in between. Germline CDR1 MNHEY, CDR2 SVGAGI. DNA for the CDR3: TGTGCCAGCAGTCGGACCTCAGGGAAAGGCTACACCTTC. Residues: CASSRTSGKGYTF.

This clonotype was seen a handful of times. The gene calls are TRBV5-1 and TRBJ2-5; 10 nucleotides agree with TRBD1. The CDR3 totals 14 residues. With V trimmed by 4 bases and J by 11 bases, 11 bases remained unmatched. CDR1 is SGHRS and CDR2 is YFSETQ in the germline V gene. CDR3 DNA: TGCGCCAGCAGCGCCGGGACAGGGGATTTCGGGCAGTACTTC. Translation: CASSAGTGDFGQYF.

This clonotype was seen a handful of times. The V and J genes are TRBV3-1 and TRBJ2-5; a weak D match, TRBD1 (6 bases). The closer fit of TRBJ2-7 to the DNA end suggests the J call may be wrong. The CDR3 contains 15 residues. The germline gives CDR1 LGHDT, CDR2 YNNKEL (reference sequence). The CDR3 DNA reads as TGTGCCAGCAGCCAACCTGGGACAATATCCCACGAGCAGTACTTC. Protein product: CASSQPGTISHEQYF.

The CDR3 spells CSVGKFTGELFF. The CDR3 coding sequence is TGCAGCGTTGGGAAGTTCACCGGGGAGCTGTTTTTT. This rearrangement joins TRBV29-1 to TRBJ2-2; D is unclear. The CDR3 sequence is 12 residues long. Trimming shortened V by 4 bases and J by 4 bases, and 7 bases separated the two germline ends. Germline V gene sequence: CDR1 SQVTM, CDR2 ANQGSEA.

A note on this clonotype: The junction does not match germline at one end; this may be a read error. The chain uses TRBV6-5 and TRBJ2-1; TRBD1 is a possible D gene (6 bases). Germline V gene lookup returns CDR1 MNHEY and CDR2 SVGAGI. The CDR3 covers 16 residues. The CDR3 DNA reads TGTGCCAGCAGTTACCTGTCGGTAGCACGGGACAATGAGCAGGTCTTC. Translated, it gives CASSYLSVARDNEQVF.

The chain uses TRBV5-1 and TRBJ2-1; 10 bases line up with TRBD2. CDR1 SGHRS and CDR2 YFSETQ come from the germline V gene. This CDR3 region has 14 residues. Germline trimming cut 9 bases from V and 5 bases from J; bases unmatched to any gene: 8. The CDR3 spells CATKGLAANNEQFF. The CDR3 DNA follows: TGCGCCACGAAAGGACTAGCGGCCAACAATGAGCAGTTCTTC.

The table lists this clonotype with a few counts. The genes are TRBV7-2 and TRBJ2-5; 8 nucleotides match TRBD2. The DNA end is more similar to TRBJ2-7, so the J call may be wrong. Germline CDR1 reads SGHTA; CDR2 reads FQGNSA. The CDR3 loop spans 15 amino acids. CDR3 nucleotide sequence: TGTGCCAGCAGCTTAGCCGGGGGGGCCTTCGACGAGCAGTACTTC. Translation: CASSLAGGAFDEQYF.

The V gene is TRBV5-1, the J gene TRBJ2-5; TRBD2 is a possible D gene (6 bases). The CDR3 is made up of 11 amino acids. In germline, CDR1 is SGHRS, CDR2 YFSETQ. Trimming left V 2 bases short and J 11 bases short, with 10 bases between. For the CDR3, the DNA is TGCGCCAGCAGCTTCCCGGGGGAGCAGTACTTC. Translated: CASSFPGEQYF. Based on the CDR3 plus reference TRBV5-1 and TRBJ2-5, the full variable domain is KAGVTQTPRYLIKTRGQQVTLSCSPISGHRSVSWYQQTPGQGLQFLFEYFSETQRNKGNFPGRFSGRQFSNSRSEMNVSTLELGDSALYLCASSFPGEQYFGPGTRLLVL.

This clonotype was counted only a few times. This chain links TRBV5-1 with TRBJ2-1; 7 bases align to TRBD1. J lost 4 bases, V lost 5 bases, and 9 bases had no gene match. This CDR3 comprises 15 residues. CDR1 is SGHRS, CDR2 YFSETQ, per germline. The CDR3 bases are TGCGCCAGCAGTTTATCCGGGACAGAATACAATGAGCAGTTCTTC. It translates to CASSLSGTEYNEQFF.

This clonotype appeared a few times. The chain carries TRBV20-1 and TRBJ2-5; 9 bases match TRBD2. Germline V gene data show CDR1 as DFQATT and CDR2 as SNEGSKA (reference sequence). The CDR3 totals 14 residues. Unmatched junction bases numbered 3, after V lost 3 bases and J lost 1 base. The CDR3 sequence is CSASLSGSQETQYF. CDR3 nucleotides: TGCAGTGCTAGTCTTAGCGGGAGCCAAGAGACCCAGTACTTC.